A single sample gave rise to the 13 T cell receptor beta chains below, sequenced in a study of T cells and Merkel cell carcinoma outcomes. Assay used: immunoSEQ multiplex PCR; TCRdb lists only in-frame clones, some missing. The sample lists around 15,000 clones, roughly 81% occurring once. The sample comprised tumor tissue from Merkel cell carcinoma. The source of these receptors is a human donor with Merkel cell carcinoma.

CDR3 sequence reads: CASREQGIYGYTF. The CDR3 DNA sequence: TGTGCCAGCAGGGAGCAGGGGATTTATGGCTACACCTTC. V is TRBV28 and J is TRBJ1-2; tentative D call: TRBD1 (6 bases). The CDR3 has 13 residues. Trimming left V 6 bases short and J 5 bases short, with 13 bases between. Germline V gene lookup returns CDR1 MDHEN and CDR2 SYDVKM.

The chain joins TRBV15 to TRBJ1-2, with TRBD1 matching over 8 bases. Germline assignment: CDR1 LNHNV and CDR2 YYDKDF (reference sequence). The CDR3 loop spans 14 amino acids. Losses at the gene ends were 4 bases for V and 4 bases for J; bases not matched to a gene: 5. The CDR3 sequence is CATSNRDRTYGYTF. The CDR3 DNA sequence: TGTGCCACCAGCAACCGGGACAGGACCTATGGCTACACCTTC. Full variable domain (outside the CDR3, taken from reference TRBV15 and TRBJ1-2): DAMVIQNPRYQVTQFGKPVTLSCSQTLNHNVMYWYQQKSSQAPKLLFHYYDKDFNNEADTPDNFQSRRPNTSFCFLDIRSPGLGDTAMYLCATSNRDRTYGYTFGSGTRLTVV.

This sequence joins TRBV5-8 and TRBJ1-1; possible D gene TRBD1, 6 bases. The CDR3 sequence is 14 residues long. The germline V gene encodes CDR1 SGHTS and CDR2 YDEGEE. Deletions cut 4 bases from V and 4 bases from J, with 14 bases between. The CDR3 spells CASSGRGRGTEAFF. CDR3 nucleotide sequence: TGTGCCAGCAGCGGCAGGGGAAGGGGCACTGAAGCTTTCTTT.

This chain uses TRBV29-1 with TRBJ2-3, with 10 bases that match TRBD1. Germline assignment: CDR1 SQVTM and CDR2 ANQGSEA. The CDR3 has 13 amino acids. The trim removed 3 bases at V and 8 bases at J, leaving 5 bases unmatched. The CDR3 region is CSVDGTGVGTQYF. The CDR3 DNA reads as TGCAGCGTTGACGGGACAGGGGTGGGTACGCAGTATTTT.

About this clone: Other DNA sequences in this sample translate to the same CDR3. The V call is TRBV5-1, the J call TRBJ1-2, with a weak D call TRBD1 (6 bases). This CDR3 contains 13 residues. The ends were cut back, 4 bases at V and 3 bases at J, with 10 bases in the middle. The germline V gene has CDR1 SGHRS and CDR2 YFSETQ. The CDR3 loop reads CASSLGGDYGYTF. The CDR3 nucleotides are TGCGCCAGCAGCCTTGGGGGCGACTATGGCTACACCTTC. The full variable domain, with the rest looked up from reference TRBV5-1 and TRBJ1-2, is KAGVTQTPRYLIKTRGQQVTLSCSPISGHRSVSWYQQTPGQGLQFLFEYFSETQRNKGNFPGRFSGRQFSNSRSEMNVSTLELGDSALYLCASSLGGDYGYTFGSGTRLTVV.

With respect to this clone: This same CDR3 is encoded by further DNA sequences in the sample. CDR3 DNA sequence: TGTGCCAGCAGCTTAAGCGAGACCCAGTACTTC. Residues: CASSLSETQYF. The chain combines TRBV7-6 with TRBJ2-5; D remains unclear. Trimming removed 2 bases at V and 5 bases at J, with 3 bases between. This CDR3 comprises 11 residues. Germline V gene lookup returns CDR1 SGHVS and CDR2 FNYEAQ. Full variable domain (remainder filled in from reference TRBV7-6 and TRBJ2-5): GAGVSQSPRYKVTKRGQDVALRCDPISGHVSLYWYRQALGQGPEFLTYFNYEAQQDKSGLPNDRFSAERPEGSISTLTIQRTEQRDSAMYRCASSLSETQYFGPGTRLLVL.

This clone showed up just once. The chain carries TRBV7-8 and TRBJ1-5; no reliable D call. This CDR3 contains 12 residues. Germline V gene data show CDR1 as SGHVS and CDR2 as FQNEAQ. The V end lost 3 bases, the J end lost 5 bases, and 5 bases lay between the germline ends. The CDR3 DNA sequence: TGTGCCAGCAGCTTCGCCGATCAGCCCCAGCATTTT. Residues: CASSFADQPQHF.

The CDR3 reads CASSLSAGGHTDTQYF. The DNA of the CDR3 is TGCGCCAGCAGCTTGTCAGCGGGAGGTCACACAGATACGCAGTATTTT. V usage is TRBV5-1 and J usage is TRBJ2-3, with 9 bases lining up with TRBD2. Germline V gives CDR1 SGHRS, CDR2 YFSETQ. The J segment lost 2 bases and the V segment lost 1 base, leaving 5 bases of the junction unmatched. This CDR3 comprises 16 residues.

The rearrangement joins TRBV9 to TRBJ2-5, with 8 bases identical to TRBD1. Germline lookup yields CDR1 SGDLS and CDR2 YYNGEE. The J segment lost 2 bases and the V segment lost 2 bases, leaving 5 bases of the junction unmatched. The CDR3 is 15 amino acids. The CDR3 loop reads CASSVLTGEQETQYF. The CDR3 bases are TGTGCCAGCAGCGTGTTGACAGGGGAACAAGAGACCCAGTACTTC.

This clone came up a few times. J is TRBJ1-2 and V is TRBV29-1; tentatively, D is TRBD1 (5 bases). V dropped 3 bases and J dropped 10 bases, with 15 bases sitting between them. The CDR3 is 12 amino acids. CDR1 and CDR2 from the germline V gene are SQVTM and ANQGSEA. The CDR3: CSVEGGEDVYTF. CDR3 DNA sequence: TGCAGCGTTGAGGGGGGGGAGGACGTCTACACCTTC.

The J gene is TRBJ2-3, the V gene TRBV19; TRBD2 aligns across 8 bases. This CDR3 is 14 amino acids long. Germline CDR1 reads LNHDA; CDR2 reads SQIVND (reference sequence). V lost 6 bases, J lost 4 bases, and 6 bases stayed unmatched. CDR3 loop: CASSPGGPADTQYF. In nucleotides, the CDR3 is TGTGCCAGTAGCCCGGGAGGGCCGGCAGATACGCAGTATTTT.

The chain is built from TRBV30 and TRBJ1-5; 7 nucleotides match TRBD1. CDR3 size: 14 residues. The J segment lost 7 bases and the V segment lost 1 base, leaving 7 bases of the junction unmatched. Germline V gene data show CDR1 as GTSNPN and CDR2 as SVGIG (reference sequence). The DNA of the CDR3 is TGTGCCTGGAGTGGGGCAGGGGGAAGACAGCCCCAGCATTTT. It translates to CAWSGAGGRQPQHF. Looking up the rest from reference TRBV30 and TRBJ1-5 gives the full variable domain: SQTIHQWPATLVQPVGSPLSLECTVEGTSNPNLYWYRQAAGRGLQLLFYSVGIGQISSEVPQNLSASRPQDRQFILSSKKLLLSDSGFYLCAWSGAGGRQPQHFGDGTRLSIL.

V gene TRBV7-9 combines with J gene TRBJ1-6; perhaps TRBD1 as D (5 bases). Germline V gene sequence: CDR1 SEHNR, CDR2 FQNEAQ (reference sequence). The CDR3 runs to 15 residues. The V end was cut by 1 base, the J end by 7 bases, with 11 bases between. The CDR3: CASSLVQGANSPLHF. The CDR3 nucleotides are TGTGCCAGCAGCTTAGTCCAGGGTGCCAATTCACCCCTCCACTTT.